The rows below give T cell receptor beta chains drawn from one sample of a study of shared clonotypes between healthy human individuals. This table comes from immunoSEQ multiplex PCR, and its TCRdb copy is limited to in-frame clones, with some not included. The repertoire includes about 2.4 million clones, roughly 92% of them detected once, and around 0.15% sits in the top ten. The sample consisted of naive CD4+ T cells sorted from blood. The receptors were gathered from a man aged 18 to 30 in good health. The CDR3 runs from the conserved cysteine through the conserved F or W. Fields, in order: D gene, V gene, clone size, J gene, CDR3 protein, CDR3 DNA. D genes are given only for firm matches. Expanded clones are given a class, and other clones once, few, many or no size at all.

>NA|TRBV5-4|NA|TRBJ2-7
CASSFGEPLVYEQYF
TGTGCCAGCAGCTTCGGGGAGCCCCTGGTCTACGAGCAGTACTTC
>NA|TRBV7-2|once|TRBJ2-6
CASSLPTGSGANVLTF
TGTGCCAGCAGCTTACCTACAGGGTCTGGGGCCAACGTCCTGACTTTC
>NA|TRBV13|NA|TRBJ2-1
CASSLAPYAFF
TGTGCCAGCAGCTTAGCGCCGTATGCGTTCTTC
>TRBD2|TRBV7-2|once|TRBJ2-1
CASSAVLVSGRNNEQFF
TGTGCCAGCAGCGCAGTGTTGGTTAGCGGGAGGAATAATGAGCAGTTCTTC
>NA|TRBV11-1|once|TRBJ2-7
CASSFLSGPGAYEQYF
TGTGCCAGCAGCTTTCTTTCCGGCCCGGGTGCCTACGAGCAGTACTTC
>NA|TRBV7-2|NA|TRBJ2-7
CASSVVGGASYEQYF
TGTGCCAGCAGCGTCGTAGGGGGGGCCTCCTACGAGCAGTACTTC
>NA|TRBV7-2|NA|TRBJ1-3
CASSFPGGENTIYF
TGTGCCAGCAGCTTCCCCGGGGGGGAAAACACCATATATTTT
>TRBD2|TRBV6-1|NA|TRBJ2-7
CASRAGGLDYEQYF
TGTGCCAGTAGGGCGGGGGGGCTAGACTACGAGCAGTACTTC
>NA|TRBV4-1|NA|TRBJ2-2
CASSQNTGGVTGELFF
TGCGCCAGCAGCCAAAACACAGGGGGGGTGACCGGGGAGCTGTTTTTT
>TRBD2|TRBV7-2|NA|TRBJ2-1
CASSLPSSGSSYNEQFF
TGTGCCAGCAGCTTACCATCTAGCGGGAGCTCCTACAATGAGCAGTTCTTC
>NA|TRBV28|few|TRBJ1-1
CASSLGRSEAFF
TGTGCCAGCAGTCTAGGACGGAGTGAAGCTTTCTTT
>TRBD1|TRBV13|NA|TRBJ1-3
CASSFRAGTVGKGNTIYF
TGTGCCAGCAGCTTTAGGGCCGGGACAGTCGGGAAAGGGAACACCATATATTTT
>TRBD1|TRBV9|NA|TRBJ2-1
CASSPRNRGSSYNEQFF
TGTGCCAGCAGCCCACGAAACAGGGGGAGCTCCTACAATGAGCAGTTCTTC
>NA|TRBV6-1|few|TRBJ1-5
CASSESWKPQHF
TGTGCCAGCAGTGAAAGTTGGAAGCCCCAGCATTTT
>NA|TRBV19|NA|TRBJ2-4
CASSRAAAKNIQYF
TGTGCCAGTAGTAGGGCGGCAGCCAAAAACATTCAGTACTTC
>NA|TRBV6-6|NA|TRBJ1-5
CASSYPDQPQHF
TGTGCCAGCAGTTACCCCGATCAGCCCCAGCATTTT
>NA|TRBV19|NA|TRBJ2-7
CASNTRGGLVYEQYF
TGTGCCAGTAATACAAGAGGGGGTTTGGTCTACGAGCAGTACTTC
>NA|TRBV7-6|NA|TRBJ1-6
CASSLAPTANSPLHF
TGTGCCAGCAGCTTAGCGCCCACGGCTAATTCACCCCTCCACTTT
>NA|TRBV2|NA|TRBJ2-2
CASSETNRNTGELFF
TGTGCCAGCAGTGAAACAAATAGGAACACCGGGGAGCTGTTTTTT
>NA|TRBV11-2|NA|TRBJ2-1
CASSLERQTNEQFF
TGTGCCAGCAGCTTAGAGCGACAGACTAATGAGCAGTTCTTC
>NA|TRBV7-9|NA|TRBJ1-6
CASSLRGPNSPLHF
TGTGCCAGCAGCTTAAGAGGCCCTAATTCACCCCTCCACTTT
>TRBD2|TRBV15|NA|TRBJ2-1
CAAGGLAGGTNEQFF
TGTGCCGCGGGGGGCTTAGCGGGAGGTACCAATGAGCAGTTCTTC
>NA|TRBV12-2|NA|TRBJ2-5
CASRWKTGVVETQYF
TGTGCAAGTCGCTGGAAAACAGGGGTGGTAGAGACCCAGTACTTC
>TRBD2|TRBV6-5|NA|TRBJ2-7
CASSIAGTWGEQYF
TGTGCCAGCAGCATAGCGGGAACTTGGGGAGAGCAGTACTTC
>NA|TRBV23-1|NA|TRBJ1-6
CASSQIRTGTGMGSPLHF
TGCGCCAGCAGTCAGATAAGAACCGGGACCGGGATGGGATCACCCCTCCACTTT
>NA|TRBV19|NA|TRBJ1-5
CASSIDQGNSNQPQHF
TGTGCCAGTAGTATAGATCAGGGGAATAGCAATCAGCCCCAGCATTTT
>NA|TRBV13|NA|TRBJ1-1
CASSLEQGRINTEAFF
TGTGCCAGCAGCTTAGAGCAGGGACGTATAAACACTGAAGCTTTCTTT
>NA|TRBV7-2|once|TRBJ1-4
CASSLALSGGPNEKLFF
TGTGCCAGCAGCTTAGCCCTTTCTGGAGGGCCTAATGAAAAACTGTTTTTT
>TRBD1|TRBV19|NA|TRBJ2-7
CASSEIQGVPTYEQYF
TGTGCCAGTAGTGAAATACAGGGGGTCCCCACCTACGAGCAGTACTTC
>TRBD1|TRBV6-6|NA|TRBJ2-7
CASRRQGREQYF
TGTGCCAGCAGGAGACAGGGGAGGGAGCAGTACTTC
>TRBD1|TRBV19|NA|TRBJ2-1
CASSALDRAYNEQFF
TGTGCCAGTAGTGCCCTCGACAGGGCATACAATGAGCAGTTCTTC
>TRBD1|TRBV27|NA|TRBJ2-7
CASGQGRREQYF
TGTGCCAGTGGACAGGGTCGGCGCGAGCAGTACTTC
>TRBD1|TRBV5-1|NA|TRBJ1-2
CASSLDSGGPSYTF
TGCGCCAGCAGCTTGGATTCAGGGGGCCCTAGCTACACCTTC
>TRBD1|TRBV9|few|TRBJ1-5
CASSVGQGNQPQHF
TGTGCCAGCAGCGTAGGACAGGGGAATCAGCCCCAGCATTTT
>NA|TRBV9|NA|TRBJ1-3
CASSLWGLSGNTIYF
TGTGCCAGCAGCCTGTGGGGGCTCTCTGGAAACACCATATATTTT
>NA|TRBV7-2|NA|TRBJ2-1
CASSPVRAAYNEQFF
TGTGCCAGCTCTCCTGTGCGGGCCGCCTACAATGAGCAGTTCTTC
>NA|TRBV2|NA|TRBJ1-1
CASSEAGGAEAFF
TGTGCCAGCAGTGAAGCAGGCGGGGCTGAAGCTTTCTTT
>TRBD1|TRBV18|NA|TRBJ2-2
CASSPDRAGELFF
TGTGCCAGCTCACCCGACAGGGCCGGGGAGCTGTTTTTT
>TRBD1|TRBV11-2|NA|TRBJ2-7
CASSLTSPTGVSSYEQYF
TGTGCCAGCAGCTTAACTTCCCCAACAGGGGTCTCCTCCTACGAGCAGTACTTC
>TRBD1|TRBV4-1|NA|TRBJ1-6
CASSQDPTGEVSPLHF
TGCGCCAGCAGCCAAGACCCGACAGGGGAGGTTTCACCCCTCCACTTT
>NA|TRBV5-1|NA|TRBJ2-5
CASSFPWAGQETQYF
TGCGCCAGCAGCTTCCCCTGGGCAGGCCAAGAGACCCAGTACTTC
>TRBD1|TRBV30|NA|TRBJ2-2
CAWDTSPGQIVGLAGELFF
TGTGCCTGGGACACCTCGCCGGGACAGATAGTCGGATTGGCCGGGGAGCTGTTTTTT
>NA|TRBV5-1|NA|TRBJ2-5
CASNLGETQYF
TGCGCCAGCAATCTAGGGGAGACCCAGTACTTC
>NA|TRBV4-1|NA|TRBJ1-2
CASSQDRTFEGYTF
TGCGCCAGCAGCCAAGATCGCACCTTTGAGGGCTACACCTTC
>TRBD1|TRBV2|NA|TRBJ1-2
CASREGASYGYTF
TGTGCCAGCAGAGAGGGGGCTAGCTATGGCTACACCTTC
>NA|TRBV28|NA|TRBJ2-5
CVSSLSGAKTQYF
TGTGTCAGCAGTTTGTCAGGGGCAAAGACCCAGTACTTC
>TRBD1|TRBV27|NA|TRBJ1-6
CASSFRRGGSSPLHF
TGTGCCAGCAGTTTTCGCAGGGGGGGGAGTTCACCCCTCCACTTT
>NA|TRBV30|NA|TRBJ2-7
CAWSRTVEQYF
TGTGCCTGGAGTCGGACAGTCGAGCAGTACTTC
>NA|TRBV23-1|NA|TRBJ1-6
CASIPSRGNSPLHF
TGCGCCAGCATACCCTCCAGGGGTAATTCACCCCTCCACTTT
>TRBD2|TRBV7-2|NA|TRBJ2-1
CASSLEASGRRGEQFF
TGTGCCAGCAGCTTAGAGGCTAGCGGGAGACGGGGTGAGCAGTTCTTC
>NA|TRBV14|NA|TRBJ2-7
CASSQERFYEQYF
TGTGCCAGCAGCCAAGAGAGATTCTACGAGCAGTACTTC
>NA|TRBV20-1|NA|TRBJ2-5
CSADWQETQYF
TGCAGTGCAGACTGGCAAGAGACCCAGTACTTC
>NA|TRBV30|NA|TRBJ1-6
CAWSAGGSNSPLHF
TGTGCCTGGAGTGCGGGCGGTTCGAATTCACCCCTCCACTTT
>NA|TRBV6-1|NA|TRBJ1-5
CASSEEWGNQPQHF
TGTGCCAGCAGTGAAGAATGGGGCAATCAGCCCCAGCATTTT
>NA|TRBV19|NA|TRBJ1-1
CASSIGAGAQNTEAFF
TGTGCCAGTAGTATCGGGGCAGGGGCCCAGAACACTGAAGCTTTCTTT
>NA|TRBV2|NA|TRBJ1-1
CASSQQALMNTEAFF
TGTGCCAGCAGTCAACAGGCTTTGATGAACACTGAAGCTTTCTTT